The source of this T cell receptor (beta chain) is a study of blood T cells in healthy people across ages. Every sample yielded at least 6 million isolated PBMCs. For this clonotype: Its antigen is not known.

V was shortened by 5 bases and J by 8 bases, with 18 bases between the two germline ends. The CDR3 totals 13 residues. Looked up from germline, CDR1 is DFQATT and CDR2 is SNEGSKA (reference sequence). Together with a sample-barcoded 5' primer, a J-beta primer mix was included in a second PCR lasting about 7 to 11 cycles. Samples each returned at least 2.5 million CDR3-containing paired-end reads. MiXCR, run by TCRdb on the 5' RACE reads, gives a single entry per CDR3 protein. The table records 550,000 to 750,000 distinct CDR3 sequences, around 21% of them present only once. General observations from the study: Naive and antigen-experienced cells could not be conclusively compared, given unsorted PBMCs.

Sequencing was done on a sample of blood. This chain links TRBV20-1 with TRBJ1-2; D uncertain. The receptor was derived from a man between 70 and 80 years old in good health. In DNA, the CDR3 is TGCAGTGCTGGAGCCCAACTTACGGCGGGCTACACCTTC. This translates into CSAGAQLTAGYTF.